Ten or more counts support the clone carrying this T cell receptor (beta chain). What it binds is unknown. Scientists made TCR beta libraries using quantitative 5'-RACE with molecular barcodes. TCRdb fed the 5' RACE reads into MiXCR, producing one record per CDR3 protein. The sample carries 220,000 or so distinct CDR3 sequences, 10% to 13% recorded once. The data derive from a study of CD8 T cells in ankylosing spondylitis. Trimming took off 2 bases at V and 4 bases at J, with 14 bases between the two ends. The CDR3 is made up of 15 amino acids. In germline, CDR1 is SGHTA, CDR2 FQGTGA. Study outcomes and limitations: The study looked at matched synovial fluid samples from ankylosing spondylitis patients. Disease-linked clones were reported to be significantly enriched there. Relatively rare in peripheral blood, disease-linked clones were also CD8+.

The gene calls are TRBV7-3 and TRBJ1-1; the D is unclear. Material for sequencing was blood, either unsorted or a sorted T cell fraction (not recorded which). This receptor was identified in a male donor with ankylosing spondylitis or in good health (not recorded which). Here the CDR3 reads CASSLGQPGVTEAFF. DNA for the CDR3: TGTGCCAGCAGCTTAGGCCAGCCAGGCGTCACTGAAGCTTTCTTT.